The 14 T cell receptor beta chains given below trace back to one sample, sequenced in a study of blood T cell repertoires in COVID-19. Here immunoSEQ multiplex PCR was the method, and the copy in TCRdb shows in-frame clones only, minus some. The sample includes almost 55,000 clones, 83% seen only once; the top ten take roughly 5%. Sequenced material: peripheral blood. The receptors stem from a human donor in a cohort sampled during active COVID-19.

There are a few counts of this clone. The chain employs TRBV18 and TRBJ1-1, with TRBD1 matching over 7 bases. This CDR3 contains 15 residues. With 0 bases clipped from V and 4 bases from J, the junction kept 5 bases outside the gene matches. Germline V gives CDR1 KGHSH, CDR2 LQKENI. CDR3 residues: CASSPPDRQRTEAFF. The CDR3 DNA follows: TGTGCCAGCTCACCACCGGACAGGCAACGCACTGAAGCTTTCTTT.

The chain carries TRBV10-3 and TRBJ1-5; D is ambiguous. The CDR3 extends over 14 amino acids. Germline V CDR1 and CDR2: ENHRY, SYGVKD. Between the trimmed V and J ends, which lost 10 bases and 3 bases, there was a span of 16 bases. Here the CDR3 DNA reads TGTGCCACCCGCTTAGCGGTCGCCAATCAGCCCCAGCATTTT. Protein product: CATRLAVANQPQHF.

The rearrangement uses TRBV5-6 and TRBJ1-2; D may be TRBD1 (6 bases). The CDR3 covers 16 residues. Germline values: CDR1 SGHDT, CDR2 YYEEEE. Deletions cut 3 bases from V and 8 bases from J, with 23 bases between. The DNA of the CDR3 is TGTGCCAGCAGCTCCGAAGGGTGGGGGCGCAGAGGCGGCTACACCTTC. Translated: CASSSEGWGRRGGYTF.

The chain combines TRBV11-3 with TRBJ2-2; TRBD1 matches 8 bases. V was clipped by 5 bases and J by 7 bases; unmatched bases: 6. Germline V lookup: CDR1 SGHNT, CDR2 YENEEA. There are 14 residues in the CDR3. This CDR3 is CASSLQGAGGELFF. In DNA form, the CDR3 reads TGTGCCAGCAGCCTCCAGGGGGCGGGCGGGGAGCTGTTTTTT.

The V gene is TRBV27, the J gene TRBJ2-7, with D perhaps TRBD2 (6 bases). The V gene's germline CDR1 is MNHEY and CDR2 SMNVEV (reference sequence). The CDR3 totals 16 residues. V gave up 3 bases and J gave up 5 bases, with 20 bases separating them. In nucleotides, the CDR3 is TGTGCCAGCAGTTTTATTCGCCCGGGCGGGGTCCACGAGCAGTACTTC. The encoded protein is CASSFIRPGGVHEQYF.

The V and J genes are TRBV10-1 and TRBJ2-2, with a tentative D call TRBD2 (6 bases). Trimming stripped 4 bases from V and 5 bases from J, with 20 bases between. The CDR3 runs to 17 residues. Germline values: CDR1 WNHNN, CDR2 SYGVQD (reference sequence). CDR3 bases: TGCGCCAGCAGTGTCTCCCCTCCGGGGGTATCGACCGGGGAGCTGTTTTTT. Its protein product is CASSVSPPGVSTGELFF.

The chain employs TRBV18 and TRBJ2-7; D might be TRBD1 (5 bases). The germline V and J ends were trimmed by 3 bases and 6 bases, with 9 bases remaining between them. In germline, CDR1 is KGHSH, CDR2 LQKENI. This CDR3 comprises 12 residues. The CDR3 region has the DNA TGTGCCAGCTCACCGGCAGGGTCCGAGCAGTACTTC. Translating gives CASSPAGSEQYF.

V is TRBV6-6 and J is TRBJ1-2; 7 positions match TRBD1. The trim removed 2 bases at V and 9 bases at J, leaving 9 bases unmatched. Looked up from germline, CDR1 is MNHNY and CDR2 is SVGAGI (reference sequence). The CDR3 extends over 14 amino acids. CDR3 amino acids: CASSYQGQLKRYTF. The CDR3 DNA sequence: TGTGCCAGCAGTTACCAGGGACAGCTCAAACGCTACACCTTC.

The V call is TRBV28, the J call TRBJ2-2; the D gene is possibly TRBD2 (7 bases). V was clipped by 4 bases and J by 7 bases, with 16 bases between them. Germline assignment: CDR1 MDHEN and CDR2 SYDVKM. The CDR3 is made up of 15 amino acids. CDR3 sequence: CASSSNRGGVGELFF. Written as DNA, the CDR3 is TGTGCCAGCAGTTCAAATAGGGGGGGAGTCGGGGAGCTGTTTTTT.

CDR3 in amino acids: CASSYRSEAFF. The CDR3 DNA reads as TGTGCCAGCAGCTACCGGAGTGAAGCTTTCTTT. V gene TRBV5-4 combines with J gene TRBJ1-1; D not resolved. CDR1 SGHNT and CDR2 YYREEE come from the germline V gene (reference sequence). V was trimmed by 3 bases and J by 7 bases, leaving 7 bases between them. This CDR3 is built from 11 residues.

J is TRBJ2-1 and V is TRBV3-1 (or the pseudogene TRBV3-2); no clear D. Trimming removed 0 bases from V and 6 bases from J, with 6 bases in between. From germline, CDR1 is LGHDT and CDR2 YNNKEL (reference sequence). There are 13 residues in the CDR3. The CDR3 is CASSQELSNEQFF. The CDR3 coding sequence is TGTGCCAGCAGCCAAGAACTATCCAATGAGCAGTTCTTC.

The chain recombines TRBV5-1 with TRBJ2-2; D remains ambiguous. The germline CDR1 and CDR2 sequences are SGHRS and YFSETQ. Trimming left V 5 bases short and J 4 bases short, with 9 bases between. This CDR3 is built from 13 residues. CDR3 protein: CASREQTTGELFF. The DNA for the CDR3 is TGCGCCAGCAGGGAGCAGACCACCGGGGAGCTGTTTTTT.

The chain couples TRBV3-1 (or the pseudogene TRBV3-2) to TRBJ1-3, with D possibly being TRBD1 (5 bases). V dropped 4 bases and J dropped 5 bases, with 12 bases sitting between them. The germline CDR1 and CDR2 sequences are LGHDT and YNNKEL (reference sequence). This CDR3 has 14 amino acids. The CDR3 reads CASSPTGARNTIYF. Written as DNA, the CDR3 is TGTGCCAGCAGCCCCACAGGCGCCAGAAACACCATATATTTT.

This chain connects TRBV6-5 to TRBJ1-4; 10 nucleotides match TRBD1. Germline V gene sequence: CDR1 MNHEY, CDR2 SVGAGI. The CDR3 covers 14 residues. Trimming took 7 bases from V and 6 from J; bases not matched to a gene: 5. The DNA of the CDR3 is TGTGCCAGCAAAAGGGACAGGGGAGATGAAAAACTGTTTTTT. Its translation is CASKRDRGDEKLFF.